A single sample is the source of the 26 T cell receptor beta chains below, sequenced in a study of cytomegalovirus exposure and HLA in healthy donors. A multiplex PCR was run with 60 Vbeta primers and 13 Jbeta primers. Assay used: immunoSEQ multiplex PCR; TCRdb lists only in-frame clones, some missing. The sample includes some 80,000 clones, approximately 66% of them seen just once. Sequences were obtained from PBMCs. These receptors originate from a male donor in good health and CMV-seropositive.

J is TRBJ2-5 and V is TRBV5-4, with a tentative D call TRBD1 (6 bases). Germline values: CDR1 SGHNT, CDR2 YYREEE (reference sequence). The V end lost 4 bases, the J end lost 5 bases, and 12 bases lay between the germline ends. This CDR3 has 13 residues. The CDR3 protein is CASSEGVGETQYF. The CDR3 coding sequence is TGTGCCAGCAGCGAGGGGGTGGGCGAGACCCAGTACTTC.

This clone was detected a few times. The gene calls are TRBV19 and TRBJ1-1, with 7 bases fitting TRBD1. The CDR3 length is 14 residues. The germline V gene encodes CDR1 LNHDA and CDR2 SQIVND (reference sequence). Germline trimming cut 3 bases from V and 4 bases from J; bases unmatched to any gene: 5. This chain's CDR3 is CASSIQTGRTEAFF. CDR3 in DNA: TGTGCCAGTAGTATCCAGACAGGGCGCACTGAAGCTTTCTTT.

With respect to this clone: One end of the junction does not line up with germline, which may come from a read error. The genes are TRBV2 and TRBJ2-1; TRBD2 is a possible D gene (6 bases). Looked up from germline, CDR1 is SNHLY and CDR2 is FYNNEI. CDR3 length: 11 amino acids. The CDR3 coding sequence is TGTGCCAGCAGTCCCGGGACTGAGGAGTTCTTC. Translation gives CASSPGTEEFF.

The V call is TRBV23-1, the J call TRBJ2-7, with TRBD1 identical over 7 bases. TRBV23-1 is an ORF, with its function uncertain. With V trimmed by 4 bases and J by 3 bases, 18 bases remained unmatched. The CDR3 is 18 amino acids. The DNA of the CDR3 is TGCGCCAGCAGTCTACTCTCAGGGGGACGGGGAACCTTCTACGAGCAGTACTTC. This codes for CASSLLSGGRGTFYEQYF.

The V call is TRBV28, the J call TRBJ1-1; TRBD1 matches 7 bases. V shed 3 bases, J shed 4 bases, and the junction held 14 bases outside the gene matches. Germline lookup yields CDR1 MDHEN and CDR2 SYDVKM. The CDR3 is made up of 17 amino acids. CDR3: CASSFSIPGQKTTEAFF. The CDR3 DNA is TGTGCCAGCAGTTTCTCTATTCCGGGACAGAAAACCACTGAAGCTTTCTTT.

The chain combines TRBV30 with TRBJ2-5; 7 nucleotides align to TRBD2. The CDR3 contains 15 residues. Germline lookup yields CDR1 GTSNPN and CDR2 SVGIG (reference sequence). V was pared by 2 bases and J by 1 base, with 7 bases of the junction left unmatched. CDR3 protein: CAWSSPGLGQETQYF. CDR3 nucleotides: TGTGCCTGGAGTTCCCCAGGACTAGGCCAAGAGACCCAGTACTTC.

This rearrangement joins TRBV28 to TRBJ2-7, with 7 bases fitting TRBD2. V dropped 5 bases and J dropped 5; count of bases not matched to a gene: 9. Germline V lookup: CDR1 MDHEN, CDR2 SYDVKM. CDR3 length: 14 amino acids. In DNA, the CDR3 is TGTGCCAGCAGTCCCCTAGCGGTAGTTCACGAGCAGTACTTC. It encodes CASSPLAVVHEQYF.

CDR3 in amino acids: CASSLGQGRYNEQFF. The CDR3 coding sequence is TGTGCCAGCTCACTGGGACAGGGGAGGTACAATGAGCAGTTCTTC. The gene calls are TRBV18 and TRBJ2-1; 10 bases agree with TRBD1. This CDR3 comprises 15 residues. Germline CDR1 and CDR2: KGHSH and LQKENI. V lost 4 bases to trimming and J lost 4 bases; unmatched junction nucleotides: 4.

The gene calls are TRBV2 and TRBJ2-7, with D perhaps TRBD1 (6 bases). CDR3 length: 12 residues. V lost 5 bases, J lost 3 bases, and 8 bases lay in between. Germline CDR1 reads SNHLY; CDR2 reads FYNNEI. The CDR3 bases are TGTGCCAGCAGTTCGGACAGCTACGAGCAGTACTTC. Translated: CASSSDSYEQYF. Filled out from reference TRBV2 and TRBJ2-7, the complete variable domain reads EPEVTQTPSHQVTQMGQEVILRCVPISNHLYFYWYRQILGQKVEFLVSFYNNEISEKSEIFDDQFSVERPDGSNFTLKIRSTKLEDSAMYFCASSSDSYEQYFGPGTRLTVT.

This clone was recorded only once. The gene calls are TRBV13 and TRBJ2-7, with 8 nucleotides matching TRBD1. Trimming at V came to 5 bases and at J to 0 bases, leaving 6 bases not matched to a gene. The CDR3 sequence is 15 residues long. CDR1 is PRHDT, CDR2 FYEKMQ, per germline (reference sequence). The CDR3 DNA reads TGTGCCAGCAGCGACCGGGACAGGAGCTCCTACGAGCAGTACTTC. Translated, it gives CASSDRDRSSYEQYF.

This chain joins TRBV6-5 and TRBJ1-2, with D maybe TRBD1 (6 bases). Looked up from germline, CDR1 is MNHEY and CDR2 is SVGAGI. V shed 2 bases and J shed 3 bases, with 13 bases lying between them. The CDR3 runs 15 residues. The CDR3 coding sequence is TGTGCCAGCAGTTACCCGGGCGGGGGCGACTATGGCTACACCTTC. Residues: CASSYPGGGDYGYTF.

J is TRBJ1-5 and V is TRBV19; D gene uncertain. With 7 bases removed from V and 3 bases from J, the gap between germline ends came to 10 bases. The CDR3 totals 13 residues. Per germline, CDR1 LNHDA and CDR2 SQIVND (reference sequence). DNA for the CDR3: TGTGCCAGTACTCGGGAGGCCAATCAGCCCCAGCATTTT. Protein: CASTREANQPQHF.

The chain has TRBV11-2 and TRBJ2-1; 9 bases line up with TRBD2. Per the germline V gene, CDR1 is SGHAT and CDR2 is FQNNGV. The CDR3 is 14 residues long. The J segment lost 6 bases and the V segment lost 8 bases, leaving 8 bases of the junction unmatched. The CDR3 nucleotides read TGTGCCAGCGGAAATAGCGGGAGCCTCAATGAGCAGTTCTTC. Its translation is CASGNSGSLNEQFF.

The gene calls are TRBV7-9 and TRBJ2-2, with a possible D match to TRBD1 (5 bases). The V gene's germline CDR1 is SEHNR and CDR2 FQNEAQ (reference sequence). The CDR3 is made up of 13 amino acids. Deletions cut 4 bases from V and 7 bases from J, with 10 bases between. CDR3 loop: CASSSRTYGELFF. The DNA of the CDR3 is TGTGCCAGCAGCTCCCGGACATACGGGGAGCTGTTTTTT. The full variable domain, rest sourced from reference TRBV7-9 and TRBJ2-2, is DTGVSQNPRHKITKRGQNVTFRCDPISEHNRLYWYRQTLGQGPEFLTYFQNEAQLEKSRLLSDRFSAERPKGSFSTLEIQRTEQGDSAMYLCASSSRTYGELFFGEGSRLTVL.

The gene calls are TRBV14 and TRBJ2-1; 11 bases map to TRBD2. Looked up from germline, CDR1 is SGHDN and CDR2 is FVKESK. CDR3 length: 15 amino acids. J gave up 6 bases and V 0 bases, and 1 base lay outside the gene matches. This CDR3 reads CASSQELAGVNEQFF. The CDR3 DNA follows: TGTGCCAGCAGCCAAGAACTAGCGGGAGTCAATGAGCAGTTCTTC.

This sequence joins TRBV6-4 and TRBJ1-5; D call uncertain. Germline CDR1 MRHNA, CDR2 SNTAGT. This CDR3 contains 16 residues. V was shortened by 1 base and J by 4 bases, with 14 bases between the two germline ends. CDR3 DNA: TGTGCCAGCAGTGACTATCTAGGGCGGGGAAATCAGCCCCAGCATTTT. This sequence encodes CASSDYLGRGNQPQHF.

V and J are TRBV7-3 and TRBJ2-1, with 12 bases lining up with TRBD2. Per germline, CDR1 SGHTA and CDR2 FQGTGA. V gave up 0 bases and J gave up 7 bases; unmatched junction bases: 10. The CDR3 covers 18 residues. The CDR3 here is CASSLTPLTSGGGNEQFF. The CDR3 DNA sequence: TGTGCCAGCAGCTTAACACCCTTGACTAGCGGGGGTGGAAATGAGCAGTTCTTC.

Only one count was recorded for this clone. The gene calls are TRBV19 and TRBJ2-2, with 9 bases identical to TRBD1. V shed 8 bases and J 1 base; nucleotides not matched to a gene: 2. Per germline, CDR1 LNHDA and CDR2 SQIVND (reference sequence). The CDR3 length is 14 residues. This chain's CDR3 is CASLDRGNTGELFF. In DNA form, the CDR3 reads TGTGCCAGTTTGGACAGGGGGAACACCGGGGAGCTGTTTTTT.

The chain couples TRBV9 to TRBJ2-5, with D tentatively TRBD1 (5 bases). In germline, CDR1 is SGDLS, CDR2 YYNGEE. Trimming removed 4 bases at V and 3 bases at J, with 13 bases between. The CDR3 consists of 14 residues. CDR3: CASSPSGFEETQYF. CDR3 nucleotides: TGTGCCAGCAGCCCGTCAGGGTTTGAAGAGACCCAGTACTTC.

The count of this clone is one. V is TRBV6-1 and J is TRBJ1-5; 9 bases are a match to TRBD1. The germline CDR1 and CDR2 sequences are MNHNS and SASEGT. CDR3 length equals 15 residues. The ends lost 4 bases at V and 4 bases at J; junction bases unmatched: 5. The CDR3: CASSVTGGRNQPQHF. CDR3 sequence (DNA): TGTGCCAGCAGTGTCACAGGGGGCCGTAATCAGCCCCAGCATTTT.

The J gene is TRBJ1-1, the V gene TRBV21-1; TRBD1 is the table's D call and was not checked against the DNA. TRBV21-1 is termed a pseudogene. The CDR3 extends over 13 amino acids. CDR3 nucleotide sequence: TGTGCCAGCAGCATACGGCAGGGCACTGAAGCTTTCTTT. This gives the protein CASSIRQGTEAFF.

The chain employs TRBV28 and TRBJ2-5, with unresolved D. Trimming removed 7 bases from V and 3 bases from J, with 9 bases in between. The CDR3 is 12 amino acids. Germline CDR1 reads MDHEN; CDR2 reads SYDVKM. In DNA form, the CDR3 reads TGTGCCAGCAAGCCTCCAAAAGAGACCCAGTACTTC. This gives the protein CASKPPKETQYF.

The chain couples TRBV19 to TRBJ1-2; D is unresolved. Trimming cost V 6 bases and J 13 bases, with 18 bases left between them. Germline V gene lookup returns CDR1 LNHDA and CDR2 SQIVND (reference sequence). The CDR3 extends over 12 amino acids. The CDR3 reads CASSTLARPGTF. In DNA form, the CDR3 reads TGTGCCAGTAGCACCCTCGCGAGGCCCGGCACCTTC.

Only a few counts were recorded for this clone. The chain carries TRBV6-5 and TRBJ1-4; D is unclear. Germline assignment: CDR1 MNHEY and CDR2 SVGAGI. The ends were cut back, 4 bases at V and 0 bases at J, with 12 bases in the middle. The CDR3 loop spans 16 amino acids. The CDR3 reads CASSSDWRATNEKLFF. In DNA form, the CDR3 reads TGTGCCAGCAGTTCGGATTGGAGGGCAACTAATGAAAAACTGTTTTTT.

V is TRBV5-3 and J is TRBJ1-2; 9 bases match TRBD1. TRBV5-3 is classed as an ORF, of uncertain function. Losses at the gene ends were 5 bases for V and 8 bases for J; bases not matched to a gene: 16. The CDR3 covers 16 residues. The CDR3 sequence is CARRRLPGTGTKGYTF. As DNA, the CDR3 is TGTGCCAGAAGGAGACTACCCGGGACAGGGACGAAGGGCTACACCTTC.

The chain employs TRBV14 and TRBJ1-2; 9 bases are shared with TRBD1. From germline, CDR1 is SGHDN and CDR2 FVKESK. Trimming removed 3 bases from V and 8 bases from J; junction bases left unmatched: 7. The length of the CDR3 is 14 residues. DNA of the CDR3: TGTGCCAGCAGCCATATTAAGGACAGGGGCGGCTACACCTTC. This gives the protein CASSHIKDRGGYTF.